Presented here are 26 T cell receptor beta chains from one specimen sequenced in a study of identical twins. TCRdb processed the 5' RACE reads anew with MiXCR; each CDR3 protein has one entry. Among some 440,000 distinct CDR3 sequences listed, roughly 24% were seen once. These records were also assigned to another study, of T cells expressing NK-cell markers.

The source material was CD4+ T cells sorted from blood. Receptors originate from a woman in her late teens or twenties in good health.

The chain uses TRBV5-1 and TRBJ2-3, with 14 positions matching TRBD2. In germline, CDR1 is SGHRS, CDR2 YFSETQ. The J segment lost 2 bases and the V segment lost 4 bases, leaving 9 bases of the junction unmatched. The CDR3 loop spans 18 amino acids. CDR3 coding DNA: TGCGCCAGCAGCCCCTGGGGGGGACTAGCGGGGGCCACAGATACGCAGTATTTT. The encoded protein is CASSPWGGLAGATDTQYF.

This clonotype turned up a few times. This chain connects TRBV10-1 to TRBJ1-6, with a possible D match to TRBD1 (6 bases). The V gene's germline CDR1 is WNHNN and CDR2 SYGVQD (reference sequence). Between the trimmed V and J ends, which lost 5 bases and 5 bases, there was a span of 13 bases. This CDR3 is 15 amino acids long. CDR3 in amino acids: CASSPQGRNNSPLHF. The CDR3 nucleotides are TGCGCCAGCAGTCCACAGGGTCGGAATAATTCACCCCTCCACTTT.

This clonotype has just a few counts. This rearrangement joins TRBV9 to TRBJ1-2; D call uncertain. In germline, CDR1 is SGDLS, CDR2 YYNGEE. There are 13 residues in the CDR3. V was clipped by 2 bases and J by 7 bases, with 12 bases between them. Here the CDR3 reads CASSVWIYSGYTF. CDR3 DNA sequence: TGTGCCAGCAGCGTCTGGATATATAGTGGCTACACCTTC. Variable domain in full (rest from reference TRBV9 and TRBJ1-2): DSGVTQTPKHLITATGQRVTLRCSPRSGDLSVYWYQQSLDQGLQFLIQYYNGEERAKGNILERFSAQQFPDLHSELNLSSLELGDSALYFCASSVWIYSGYTFGSGTRLTVV.

This clonotype was recorded a few times. The rearrangement links TRBV20-1 to TRBJ2-3; tentative D call: TRBD2 (6 bases). The germline V gene encodes CDR1 DFQATT and CDR2 SNEGSKA (reference sequence). V lost 3 bases, J lost 1 base, and 11 bases lay in between. This CDR3 comprises 14 residues. For the CDR3, the DNA is TGCAGTGCTAGGAGAGGAGGGCGCACAGATACGCAGTATTTT. This sequence encodes CSARRGGRTDTQYF.

This clonotype was counted between two and nine times. The CDR3, as DNA: TGTGCCAGCACCCTAATACCGGGACTGCCGTCCAATGAGCAGTTCTTC. Its translation: CASTLIPGLPSNEQFF. The chain employs TRBV6-2 or TRBV6-3 and TRBJ2-1; perhaps TRBD2 as D (6 bases). V was pared by 7 bases and J by 6 bases, with 22 bases between. Germline V gives CDR1 MNHEY, CDR2 SVGEGT. The CDR3 length is 16 residues.

V gene TRBV7-3 combines with J gene TRBJ2-7; TRBD1 matches at 7 bases. The J segment lost 0 bases and the V segment lost 4 bases, leaving 3 bases of the junction unmatched. CDR3 size: 14 residues. The V gene's germline CDR1 is SGHTA and CDR2 FQGTGA. The CDR3, as DNA: TGTGCCAGCAGCTCTAGGACAGGCTCCTACGAGCAGTACTTC. Its protein product is CASSSRTGSYEQYF.

The chain links TRBV9 to TRBJ2-2; D is uncertain. The CDR3 is made up of 14 amino acids. The germline V gene encodes CDR1 SGDLS and CDR2 YYNGEE. V lost 0 bases, J lost 8 bases, and 11 bases lay in between. The CDR3 loop reads CASSVAAWSGELFF. The CDR3 DNA reads TGTGCCAGCAGCGTAGCTGCTTGGTCTGGGGAGCTGTTTTTT.

The chain links TRBV12-3 or TRBV12-4 to TRBJ1-4, with D hard to call. The CDR3 sequence is 15 residues long. The germline V and J ends were trimmed by 6 bases and 7 bases, with 18 bases remaining between them. The CDR3 spells CASRTKRVRGEKLFF. CDR3 bases: TGTGCCAGCAGAACCAAGAGGGTTAGAGGTGAAAAACTGTTTTTT.

This clonotype was observed many times. This chain connects TRBV5-1 to TRBJ1-1; the D is unclear. Germline lookup yields CDR1 SGHRS and CDR2 YFSETQ. Trimming shortened V by 5 bases and J by 1 base, and 9 bases separated the two germline ends. The CDR3 has 13 residues. CDR3 sequence: CASSGKANTEAFF. The CDR3 DNA is TGCGCCAGCAGTGGGAAAGCGAACACTGAAGCTTTCTTT.

This clonotype was counted between two and nine times. This chain connects TRBV20-1 to TRBJ1-4; 11 bases line up with TRBD1. The trim removed 0 bases at V and 11 bases at J, leaving 8 bases unmatched. This CDR3 spans 15 amino acids. Per germline, CDR1 DFQATT and CDR2 SNEGSKA (reference sequence). This CDR3 is CSARDSWTGGEKLFF. The DNA for the CDR3 is TGCAGTGCTAGAGATAGTTGGACAGGGGGCGAGAAACTGTTTTTT.

The chain couples TRBV7-2 to TRBJ2-7; 10 bases match TRBD2. Germline V gene data show CDR1 as SGHTA and CDR2 as FQGNSA. The V segment lost 2 bases and the J segment 11 bases; nucleotides outside the gene matches: 0. This CDR3 has 11 amino acids. The CDR3 protein is CASSLTSGKYF. As DNA, the CDR3 is TGTGCCAGCAGCTTAACTAGCGGGAAGTACTTC.

This clonotype was counted a few times. V gene TRBV5-5 combines with J gene TRBJ2-5; a possible D gene is TRBD1 (6 bases). The CDR3 sequence is 14 residues long. Trimming removed 4 bases from V and 3 bases from J, with 13 bases in between. The germline V gene encodes CDR1 SGHKS and CDR2 YYEKEE (reference sequence). CDR3 bases: TGTGCCAGCAGCGTTCAAACAGGGAAAGAGACCCAGTACTTC. It encodes CASSVQTGKETQYF.

Here the CDR3 reads CSGLLAEQFF. The CDR3 DNA follows: TGCAGCGGGCTGCTAGCGGAGCAGTTCTTC. The chain uses TRBV29-1 and TRBJ2-1; possible D gene TRBD2, 6 bases. This CDR3 region has 10 residues. The germline V gene encodes CDR1 SQVTM and CDR2 ANQGSEA. V was trimmed by 7 bases and J by 10 bases, leaving 11 bases between them.

The chain recombines TRBV29-1 with TRBJ2-7; a possible D gene is TRBD1 (5 bases). Germline lookup yields CDR1 SQVTM and CDR2 ANQGSEA. The CDR3 has 13 residues. V lost 5 bases and J 0 bases, leaving 11 bases between the germline ends. The CDR3 loop reads CSVSRGPSYEQYF. Written as DNA, the CDR3 is TGCAGCGTTAGTAGGGGTCCCTCCTACGAGCAGTACTTC.

This clonotype appeared a few times. The CDR3 is CASSDRGLNTEAFF. The CDR3 DNA is TGTGCCAGCAGTGACCGGGGACTGAACACTGAAGCTTTCTTT. The gene calls are TRBV2 and TRBJ1-1; maybe TRBD1 (5 bases). Germline V gene sequence: CDR1 SNHLY, CDR2 FYNNEI. This CDR3 comprises 14 residues. The germline V and J ends were trimmed by 3 bases and 0 bases, with 8 bases remaining between them. Full variable domain (outside the CDR3, taken from reference TRBV2 and TRBJ1-1): EPEVTQTPSHQVTQMGQEVILRCVPISNHLYFYWYRQILGQKVEFLVSFYNNEISEKSEIFDDQFSVERPDGSNFTLKIRSTKLEDSAMYFCASSDRGLNTEAFFGQGTRLTVV.

This clonotype has ten or more counts. The chain recombines TRBV5-6 with TRBJ2-7; 9 bases agree with TRBD2. CDR3 size: 15 residues. In germline, CDR1 is SGHDT, CDR2 YYEEEE. Trimming cost V 1 base and J 6 bases; bases outside gene matches: 8. The CDR3 coding sequence is TGTGCCAGCAGCTTGTTGGCTAGCGGGACGTCCGAGCAGTACTTC. It is translated as CASSLLASGTSEQYF.

This clonotype was detected only a few times. The rearrangement uses TRBV9 and TRBJ2-2; D might be TRBD1 (5 bases). V lost 4 bases and J lost 7, with 14 bases in between. There are 14 residues in the CDR3. From germline, CDR1 is SGDLS and CDR2 YYNGEE. The CDR3: CASSSQGDGGELFF. The CDR3 DNA is TGTGCCAGCAGCAGTCAGGGCGACGGCGGGGAGCTGTTTTTT.

This clonotype showed up just a few times. The chain has TRBV3-1 and TRBJ1-1; TRBD1 aligns across 9 bases. CDR1 LGHDT and CDR2 YNNKEL come from the germline V gene (reference sequence). V lost 8 bases to trimming and J lost 4 bases; unmatched junction nucleotides: 5. The CDR3 is 13 amino acids. CDR3 loop: CASADRGITEAFF. The CDR3 DNA reads as TGTGCCAGCGCCGACAGGGGGATCACTGAAGCTTTCTTT.

The rearrangement joins TRBV5-1 to TRBJ2-5; 7 nucleotides line up with TRBD2. This CDR3 spans 12 amino acids. The V segment lost 7 bases and the J segment 6 bases; nucleotides outside the gene matches: 6. Germline values: CDR1 SGHRS, CDR2 YFSETQ. CDR3 in amino acids: CASSGGLQTQYF. The CDR3 nucleotides are TGCGCCAGCTCGGGGGGTTTGCAGACCCAGTACTTC.

The chain employs TRBV15 and TRBJ2-1; 9 bases are shared with TRBD1. The CDR3 is 14 amino acids. The germline CDR1 and CDR2 sequences are LNHNV and YYDKDF (reference sequence). With V trimmed by 5 bases and J by 10 bases, 9 bases remained unmatched. The CDR3 DNA reads TGTGCCACCAGCTATCTACAGGGGGCTGGAGAGCAGTTCTTC. Translated: CATSYLQGAGEQFF.

This clonotype was picked up a small number of times. The J gene is TRBJ2-1, the V gene TRBV18, with 11 positions matching TRBD2. The CDR3 is 18 residues long. The V and J ends lost 0 bases and 1 base, in that order; junction bases with no gene match: 5. The germline V gene has CDR1 KGHSH and CDR2 LQKENI. CDR3 sequence: CASSPPGTSGPSYNEQFF. In DNA form, the CDR3 reads TGTGCCAGCTCACCACCAGGGACTAGCGGTCCGTCCTACAATGAGCAGTTCTTC.

This clonotype has a handful of counts. The chain couples TRBV12-3 or TRBV12-4 to TRBJ2-1, with TRBD2 matching over 14 bases. The V segment lost 8 bases and the J segment 9 bases; nucleotides outside the gene matches: 6. CDR3 size: 14 residues. The DNA for the CDR3 is TGTGCCAGCGCCGGGACTAGCGGGAGTCTTGAGCAGTTCTTC. This codes for CASAGTSGSLEQFF.

This clonotype was seen once. The genes are TRBV6-1 and TRBJ2-2, with 15 bases fitting TRBD2. The V segment lost 5 bases and the J segment 3 bases; nucleotides outside the gene matches: 7. The CDR3 spans 18 residues. Germline-derived CDR1 and CDR2 are MNHNS and SASEGT. CDR3 DNA: TGTGCCAGCAGTCCTTGGGGACTAGCGGGAGGTTACACCGGGGAGCTGTTTTTT. Protein sequence: CASSPWGLAGGYTGELFF.

Ten or more counts support this clonotype. The chain uses TRBV15 and TRBJ2-3; 8 positions match TRBD1. The CDR3 loop spans 14 amino acids. Trimming cost V 3 bases and J 4 bases; bases outside gene matches: 3. Germline values: CDR1 LNHNV, CDR2 YYDKDF (reference sequence). The CDR3 reads CATSRDRAADTQYF. In nucleotides, the CDR3 is TGTGCCACCAGCAGGGACAGGGCGGCAGATACGCAGTATTTT.

This clonotype occurred a few times. The genes are TRBV5-6 and TRBJ1-4, with 7 bases aligning to TRBD1. CDR3 length: 15 residues. Germline V gene data show CDR1 as SGHDT and CDR2 as YYEEEE. Losses at the gene ends were 3 bases for V and 8 bases for J; bases not matched to a gene: 10. CDR3 sequence (DNA): TGTGCCAGCAGCTGGGAGCGACAGGGAGGCGAAAAACTGTTTTTT. Translation: CASSWERQGGEKLFF.

The count of this clonotype is one. The CDR3 protein is CASSEAFSGEQFF. The CDR3 bases are TGTGCCAGCAGTGAAGCCTTTAGCGGGGAGCAGTTCTTC. This chain joins TRBV2 and TRBJ2-1; 7 bases map to TRBD2. Germline trimming cut 0 bases from V and 10 bases from J; bases unmatched to any gene: 3. The CDR3 has 13 amino acids. The germline gives CDR1 SNHLY, CDR2 FYNNEI. The whole variable domain, remainder taken from reference TRBV2 and TRBJ2-1, is EPEVTQTPSHQVTQMGQEVILRCVPISNHLYFYWYRQILGQKVEFLVSFYNNEISEKSEIFDDQFSVERPDGSNFTLKIRSTKLEDSAMYFCASSEAFSGEQFFGPGTRLTVL.